The clone carrying this T cell receptor beta chain was detected many times. The sample is drawn from a study of blood T cell repertoires in COVID-19. The assay was immunoSEQ multiplex PCR, and TCRdb's table has in-frame clones only and misses some. This sample has around 160,000 clones, with 90% to 95% found just once. Sequencing input: peripheral blood. The sequence was collected from a woman aged 55-69 years with COVID-19, enrolled during active disease.

CDR3 in amino acids: CASSQQIPGQGSIWNTEAFF. The CDR3 DNA follows: TGCGCCAGCAGCCAACAGATACCGGGACAGGGTTCTATCTGGAACACTGAAGCTTTCTTT. This chain uses TRBV4-1 with TRBJ1-1; 9 bases map to TRBD1. The V gene's germline CDR1 is MGHRA and CDR2 YSYEKL. This CDR3 is 20 amino acids long. J lost 1 base, V lost 2 bases, and 17 bases had no gene match.